The clone carrying this T cell receptor (beta chain) was counted once. Its antigen is not known. Other nucleotide sequences in the sample specify the same CDR3. This record belongs to a study of shared clonotypes between healthy human individuals. Assay used: immunoSEQ multiplex PCR; TCRdb lists only in-frame clones, some missing. This repertoire shows millions of clones, roughly 95% found once; its top ten account for 0.1% to 0.15%. Study outcomes and limitations: Naive subsets, compared against memory subsets, generally had larger estimated richness values.

CDR3 length: 15 residues. The germline V gene has CDR1 SGHDT and CDR2 YYEEEE. Losses at the gene ends were 4 bases for V and 2 bases for J; bases not matched to a gene: 7. Specimen: naive CD4+ T cells sorted from blood. Subset of the sample: CD45RA+ positively selected. V usage is TRBV5-6 and J usage is TRBJ2-7, with TRBD1 matching 9 bases. The sequence was obtained from a young man in good health. CDR3 nucleotide sequence: TGTGCCAGCAGCCTACCGACAGGGGGGCCCTACGAGCAGTACTTC. Its protein product is CASSLPTGGPYEQYF.